This T cell receptor beta chain came from a study of shared clonotypes between healthy human individuals (dated by TCRdb to between 2020 and 2021). Some background on the complete study: The cohort comprised a couple of women and a few men aged 18 to 49 years. For each donor, CD4 naive and CD4 memory were each run on three plates, CD8 naive on two plates, and CD8 memory on one plate. To increase sequencing depth and limit assay-specific biases, TCR repertoire library preparation and sequencing were carried out by different laboratories using diverse techniques. Between about 0.94 and 10 billion PBMCs per donor were obtained by leukapheresis. Blood TCR repertoires of several healthy adults were deeply sequenced to estimate repertoire size and the extent of clonotype sharing between individuals.

Regarding this clone: The specificity of this receptor is unknown. No much larger clone exists at a distance of one base, and base qualities are not known.

The germline ends are 17 bases apart after V is trimmed by 2 bases and J by 5 bases. For CDR1 and CDR2, the germline V gene lists MNHEY and SVGAGI. The CDR3, from cysteine to phenylalanine, totals 16 residues. Only CDR3 DNA is held: 48 bases, read in frame from base 1. Using the deep immunoSEQ assay, TCR CDR3 regions were amplified from genomic DNA by multiplex PCR. Genomic DNA extracted from each cell subset was distributed evenly over all wells of several immunoSEQ 96-well plates, and each plate served as one replicate. For sorted subsets, each replicate PCR was loaded with about 0.2 ug genomic DNA, equivalent to 32,000 or so T cell genomes. The purified libraries were quantified using a Qubit 3.0 fluorometer, sized with a Bioanalyzer 2100, and then quantified again using the KAPA Library Quantification kit. A separate single-read 150-cycle Illumina NextSeq 550 flow cell was used to sequence each immunoSEQ 96-well plate. In the original analysis: Because the immunoSEQ output included only junctional sequences and no quality scores, the filtering could not be the same as the filtering used for full-length reads. Sequences were annotated with PyIR, a Python wrapper for IgBLAST v1.9, using IMGT germline references to assign V/J genes and CDR3. Reads with weak V/J assignments (E-value above 1e-6), missing CDR3, stop codons, out-of-frame junctions, or ambiguous translated residues were removed. A V3J clonotype was defined by an identical inferred V gene, J gene, and CDR3 amino acid sequence. Percentage overlap between repertoires was calculated by dividing the number of shared unique clonotypes by the size of the smaller repertoire. RTK rarefaction, the Chao1 estimator, and Recon v2.1 estimates of unobserved clonotypes were used to assess repertoire richness. OLGA was used to compute generation probabilities for all TCRbeta clonotypes that the gDNA method yielded from four donors. Not all clones reach the TCRdb copy of this immuneACCESS table, which keeps in-frame sequences only. Checked studies attribute under half of the gap to unresolved V genes and leave the rest unexplained. V, J and clone size are those of that table, while D and trimming were read from the DNA. In all, the sample holds about 380,000 clones, and about 96% of those were seen once. Around 0.3% of the sample is taken by the ten largest.

Summary of the overall study and its limitations: Sampling was restricted to blood, and TCR repertoires in tissue are likely to differ from TCR repertoires in blood. Pairwise subsampling indicated that sequencing depth was expected to affect the degree of clonotype sharing among donors. The genetic and exposure-history diversity represented was limited by the small number of donors. Roughly 5% of naive CD4, 3.5% of naive CD8, approximately 2.2% of memory CD4, and 0.4% of memory CD8 clonotypes were shared across several donors. Incomplete sequencing was indicated by rarefaction of sorted-subset datasets, despite the large sequencing depth. Compared with non-shared clonotypes, clonotypes shared by all four sorted-subset donors had higher generation probabilities. Larger estimated clonotype richness was generally found for naive subsets than for memory subsets.

The donors were healthy, HIV-negative adults with no recently reported acute infections or vaccinations. Every donor was a Caucasian adult residing in Nashville, Tennessee, USA. CD8 memory samples consisted of magnetically selected CD45RO+ cells combined with CCR7-negative CD45RA+ effector memory (TemRA) cells. After blood collection by leukapheresis, PBMCs were isolated using Ficoll-Histopaque density gradient centrifugation and then cryopreserved in the vapor phase of liquid nitrogen. Analytical flow cytometry was used to check the purity and quantity of each magnetically sorted T cell population. From each sorted fraction, genomic DNA was isolated and quantified by UV absorbance on a Nanodrop 2000c.

The chain joins TRBV6-5 to TRBJ2-3, with the D gene uncertain. The TCR originated in a man aged 30-40 years in good health. Material for sequencing was memory CD8+ T cells sorted from blood. The cell subset or site label for this specimen denotes: CD45RO+ cells pooled with CCR7-negative TemRA cells. The DNA sequence is given as TGTGCCAGCAGTTACGGTGGCTGGACGGGTATAGATACGCAGTATTTT. It codes for CASSYGGWTGIDTQYF.